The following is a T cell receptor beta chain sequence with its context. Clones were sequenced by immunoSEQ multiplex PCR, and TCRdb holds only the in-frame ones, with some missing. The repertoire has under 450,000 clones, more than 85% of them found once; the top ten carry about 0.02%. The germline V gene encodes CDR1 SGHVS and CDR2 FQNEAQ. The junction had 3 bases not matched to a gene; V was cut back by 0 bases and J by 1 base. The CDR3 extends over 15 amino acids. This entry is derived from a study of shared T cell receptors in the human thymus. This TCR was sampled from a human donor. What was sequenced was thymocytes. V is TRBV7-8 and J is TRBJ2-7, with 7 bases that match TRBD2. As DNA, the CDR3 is TGTGCCAGCAGCTTAGCGGGAGGGCCTTCCTACGAGCAGTACTTC. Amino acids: CASSLAGGPSYEQYF. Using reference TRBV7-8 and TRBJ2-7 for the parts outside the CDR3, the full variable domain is GAGVSQSPRYKVAKRGQDVALRCDPISGHVSLFWYQQALGQGPEFLTYFQNEAQLDKSGLPSDRFFAERPEGSVSTLKIQRTQQEDSAVYLCASSLAGGPSYEQYFGPGTRLTVT.